This T cell receptor (beta chain) is drawn from a study of blood T cell repertoires in COVID-19. Whole-study context: Italy, Spain and the United States were the sources of the convalescent and acute COVID-19 samples. In each case, the material was cDNA or gDNA derived from T cells, B-cell-depleted T cells, or PBMCs.

Repertoires were generated with immunoSEQ multiplex PCR, while TCRdb's copy carries only in-frame clones and drops some. The sample includes about 350,000 clones, more than 75% of them seen just once. Deletions cut 2 bases from V and 0 bases from J, with 8 bases between. The germline gives CDR1 MRHNA, CDR2 SNTAGT. The CDR3 is made up of 16 amino acids. Cohorts were based on clinical histories the participants reported. The sample consisted of PBMCs or T cells enriched from blood (not recorded which). This receptor was identified in a woman aged 25 to 39 who had recovered from COVID-19. The genes are TRBV6-4 and TRBJ2-6, with D tentatively TRBD1 (6 bases). The CDR3 reads CASSDTQGSGANVLTF. In nucleotides, the CDR3 is TGTGCCAGCAGTGACACACAGGGCTCTGGGGCCAACGTCCTGACTTTC.